Presented here are 18 T cell receptor beta chains from one specimen sequenced in a study of blood T cell repertoires in COVID-19. The method was immunoSEQ multiplex PCR; TCRdb's version includes in-frame clones alone and lacks a portion of them. The sample holds under 150,000 clones, around four fifths seen once. The material sequenced was PBMCs or T cells enriched from blood (not recorded which). Receptors were obtained from a woman between 40 and 55 years old who had recovered from COVID-19.

The chain uses TRBV6-5 and TRBJ1-2; 7 bases fit TRBD1. V was clipped by 2 bases and J by 6 bases; unmatched bases: 6. Germline lookup yields CDR1 MNHEY and CDR2 SVGAGI. The CDR3 length is 14 residues. The DNA of the CDR3 is TGTGCCAGCAGTTACCTTACAGGGGCGGATGGCTACACCTTC. This codes for CASSYLTGADGYTF.

V usage is TRBV7-3 and J usage is TRBJ2-3; 10 bases are shared with TRBD2. There are 15 residues in the CDR3. Germline CDR1 reads SGHTA; CDR2 reads FQGTGA. V gave up 5 bases and J gave up 0 bases; unmatched junction bases: 2. In DNA form, the CDR3 reads TGTGCCAGCAGCCCTAGCGGGAGCAGCACAGATACGCAGTATTTT. Protein product: CASSPSGSSTDTQYF. Variable domain in full (rest from reference TRBV7-3 and TRBJ2-3): GAGVSQTPSNKVTEKGKYVELRCDPISGHTALYWYRQSLGQGPEFLIYFQGTGAADDSGLPNDRFFAVRPEGSVSTLKIQRTERGDSAVYLCASSPSGSSTDTQYFGPGTRLTVL.

V usage is TRBV6-5 and J usage is TRBJ2-3; 8 positions agree with TRBD1. J was trimmed by 2 bases and V by 7 bases; bases with no gene match: 2. The CDR3 contains 13 residues. Germline CDR1 MNHEY, CDR2 SVGAGI. The CDR3 coding sequence is TGTGCCAGCACAGGGGGCATCACAGATACGCAGTATTTT. Translated, it gives CASTGGITDTQYF.

The rearrangement uses TRBV10-3 and TRBJ2-3; TRBD2 matches at 9 bases. V trimming: 0 bases; J trimming: 1 base; junction bases outside the gene matches: 5. Germline CDR1 and CDR2: ENHRY and SYGVKD. This CDR3 contains 17 residues. CDR3 nucleotides: TGTGCCATCAGTGAGTCTGCGGGAGGGCCTGGCACAGATACGCAGTATTTT. As protein: CAISESAGGPGTDTQYF.

The chain employs TRBV9 and TRBJ2-7; 9 bases agree with TRBD1. V lost 7 bases to trimming and J lost 2 bases; unmatched junction nucleotides: 10. Germline lookup yields CDR1 SGDLS and CDR2 YYNGEE. CDR3 length equals 15 residues. CDR3 loop: CASGRTGDRAYEQYF. In nucleotides, the CDR3 is TGTGCCAGCGGGAGGACCGGGGACAGGGCCTACGAGCAGTACTTC.

The chain uses TRBV5-8 and TRBJ1-6; 7 bases fit TRBD1. Germline V CDR1 and CDR2: SGHTS, YDEGEE. J was trimmed by 9 bases and V by 4 bases; bases with no gene match: 7. The CDR3 contains 14 residues. This chain's CDR3 is CASSPYRGSSPLHF. The CDR3 DNA follows: TGTGCCAGCAGCCCTTACAGGGGTAGTTCACCCCTCCACTTT.

This chain connects TRBV3-1 (or the pseudogene TRBV3-2) to TRBJ2-1; a possible D gene is TRBD1 (5 bases). Germline lookup yields CDR1 LGHDT and CDR2 YNNKEL (reference sequence). The CDR3 is 16 residues long. The germline V and J ends were trimmed by 6 bases and 3 bases, with 18 bases remaining between them. The CDR3 DNA is TGTGCCAGCAGTTACCCCCAGGGCAGCTACTACAATGAGCAGTTCTTC. As protein: CASSYPQGSYYNEQFF.

The chain combines TRBV6-6 with TRBJ2-1, with D tentatively TRBD2 (5 bases). V dropped 5 bases and J dropped 0 bases, with 8 bases sitting between them. The CDR3 sequence is 14 residues long. Germline V CDR1 and CDR2: MNHNY, SVGAGI (reference sequence). DNA of the CDR3: TGTGCCAGCAGTGACGGAGGCTCCTACAATGAGCAGTTCTTC. Encoded protein: CASSDGGSYNEQFF.

The chain links TRBV7-9 to TRBJ1-1; D is perhaps TRBD1 (6 bases). Germline CDR1 SEHNR, CDR2 FQNEAQ (reference sequence). The germline V and J ends were trimmed by 1 base and 0 bases, with 6 bases remaining between them. The CDR3 has 14 amino acids. In nucleotides, the CDR3 is TGTGCCAGCAGCTTAGGGGGGCTGAACACTGAAGCTTTCTTT. Translated, it gives CASSLGGLNTEAFF.

The chain recombines TRBV6-6 with TRBJ1-3; D is unclear. The CDR3 is 11 residues long. V was cut by 8 bases and J by 6 bases, with 8 bases left in between. Germline lookup yields CDR1 MNHNY and CDR2 SVGAGI (reference sequence). CDR3 in amino acids: CASGQVNTIYF. CDR3 in DNA: TGTGCCAGCGGCCAAGTAAACACCATATATTTT.

The chain uses TRBV19 and TRBJ1-3; D unclear. The V gene's germline CDR1 is LNHDA and CDR2 SQIVND (reference sequence). The V end was cut by 6 bases, the J end by 2 bases, with 14 bases between. The CDR3 is 15 amino acids. The CDR3 bases are TGTGCCAGTAGCCTTACAGACATCACTGGAAACACCATATATTTT. This translates into CASSLTDITGNTIYF. Together with reference TRBV19 and TRBJ1-3, the CDR3 gives the full variable domain: DGGITQSPKYLFRKEGQNVTLSCEQNLNHDAMYWYRQDPGQGLRLIYYSQIVNDFQKGDIAEGYSVSREKKESFPLTVTSAQKNPTAFYLCASSLTDITGNTIYFGEGSWLTVV.

The chain employs TRBV30 and TRBJ1-2; D may be TRBD1 (6 bases). From germline, CDR1 is GTSNPN and CDR2 SVGIG (reference sequence). The ends were cut back, 8 bases at V and 1 base at J, with 14 bases in the middle. CDR3 length equals 13 residues. CDR3 in amino acids: CAGEGDLNYGYTF. Written as DNA, the CDR3 is TGTGCCGGGGAGGGGGACCTTAACTATGGCTACACCTTC.

The gene calls are TRBV7-2 and TRBJ2-2, with D tentatively TRBD2 (5 bases). Trimming left V 1 base short and J 3 bases short, with 6 bases between. The CDR3 contains 14 residues. Germline V CDR1 and CDR2: SGHTA, FQGNSA. CDR3 DNA sequence: TGTGCCAGCAGCTTAGGAGCGGACACCGGGGAGCTGTTTTTT. This codes for CASSLGADTGELFF.

The chain is built from TRBV14 and TRBJ2-1; the match to TRBD1 covers 8 bases. Trimming removed 3 bases from V and 5 bases from J; junction bases left unmatched: 9. Germline V gene data show CDR1 as SGHDN and CDR2 as FVKESK. The CDR3 is made up of 16 amino acids. CDR3 sequence: CASSHLNRGKNNEQFF. CDR3 in DNA: TGTGCCAGCAGCCACCTAAACAGGGGGAAAAACAATGAGCAGTTCTTC. The entire variable domain, with the rest obtained from reference TRBV14 and TRBJ2-1, is as follows: EAGVTQFPSHSVIEKGQTVTLRCDPISGHDNLYWYRRVMGKEIKFLLHFVKESKQDESGMPNNRFLAERTGGTYSTLKVQPAELEDSGVYFCASSHLNRGKNNEQFFGPGTRLTVL.

The rearrangement links TRBV5-1 to TRBJ2-3, with 10 bases aligning to TRBD2. With V trimmed by 5 bases and J by 4 bases, 1 base remained unmatched. Germline CDR1 SGHRS, CDR2 YFSETQ. The CDR3 extends over 13 amino acids. The CDR3 bases are TGCGCCAGCAGACTAGCGGGACCAGATACGCAGTATTTT. Residues: CASRLAGPDTQYF. Full variable domain (outside the CDR3, taken from reference TRBV5-1 and TRBJ2-3): KAGVTQTPRYLIKTRGQQVTLSCSPISGHRSVSWYQQTPGQGLQFLFEYFSETQRNKGNFPGRFSGRQFSNSRSEMNVSTLELGDSALYLCASRLAGPDTQYFGPGTRLTVL.

The rearrangement links TRBV6-5 to TRBJ2-5; TRBD1 aligns across 10 bases. The trim removed 0 bases at V and 2 bases at J, leaving 0 bases unmatched. Germline V gene sequence: CDR1 MNHEY, CDR2 SVGAGI. This CDR3 has 15 residues. CDR3 in DNA: TGTGCCAGCAGTTACTCGGGACAGGGGCAAGAGACCCAGTACTTC. It translates to CASSYSGQGQETQYF.

The chain employs TRBV19 and TRBJ2-3, with 8 bases aligning to TRBD2. From germline, CDR1 is LNHDA and CDR2 SQIVND (reference sequence). The V and J ends lost 6 bases and 3 bases, in that order; junction bases with no gene match: 5. The CDR3 totals 14 residues. The CDR3 reads CASRTSGGTDTQYF. CDR3 bases: TGTGCCAGTAGAACCAGCGGGGGTACAGATACGCAGTATTTT.

This clone has just a few counts. CDR3 nucleotide sequence: TGTGCCAGCAGCTTTCTAGCAGCGGGAGGGTTGAGGGAGCTGTTTTTT. It yields the protein CASSFLAAGGLRELFF. V and J are TRBV7-8 and TRBJ2-2; 10 bases match TRBD2. V lost 3 bases, J lost 9 bases, and 10 bases stayed unmatched. Germline lookup yields CDR1 SGHVS and CDR2 FQNEAQ. This CDR3 contains 16 residues. Combining the CDR3 with reference TRBV7-8 and TRBJ2-2 gives the whole variable domain GAGVSQSPRYKVAKRGQDVALRCDPISGHVSLFWYQQALGQGPEFLTYFQNEAQLDKSGLPSDRFFAERPEGSVSTLKIQRTQQEDSAVYLCASSFLAAGGLRELFFGEGSRLTVL.